The rows below give T cell receptor beta chains drawn from one sample of a study of blood T cell repertoires in COVID-19. Repertoires were generated with immunoSEQ multiplex PCR, while TCRdb's copy carries only in-frame clones and drops some. The repertoire holds 120,000 or so clones, with 80% to 85% as singletons. Sequenced material: peripheral blood. Receptor source: a woman aged 45 to 65 with acute or convalescent COVID-19. Each CDR3 is given with its conserved first and last residue. Each record gives: D gene, V gene, clone size, J gene, CDR3 DNA, CDR3 protein. A D gene is named only where the DNA matches it firmly. A clone size is listed for some rows: how often the clone was seen (once, few, many), or a class if it is expanded.

TRBD2	TRBV7-3	.	TRBJ2-1	TGTGCCAGCAGCTTAGGGCGGGGGATCTCCTACAATGAGCAGTTCTTC	CASSLGRGISYNEQFF
.	TRBV6-5	.	TRBJ2-2	TGTGCCAGCAGTTACTCACAAGCGGGCACCGGGGAGCTGTTTTTT	CASSYSQAGTGELFF
.	TRBV7-3	.	TRBJ1-1	TGTGCCAGCAGCCGGGACTCCAACACTGAAGCTTTCTTT	CASSRDSNTEAFF
TRBD2	TRBV9	.	TRBJ2-5	TGTGCCAGCAGCGCCTCCGGGACTAGCGGGAGGGCCGTTTACTTC	CASSASGTSGRAVYF
TRBD1	TRBV27	.	TRBJ1-4	TGTGCCAGCAGTTTATCGGGGACAGGGAGAAAACTGTTTTTT	CASSLSGTGRKLFF
.	TRBV6-6	.	TRBJ1-1	TGTGCCAGCAGTTACTCGATCCCAGACACTGAAGCTTTCTTT	CASSYSIPDTEAFF
.	TRBV6-6	.	TRBJ2-1	TGTGCCAGCAGCCCCGTGACTGGAACCTACAATGAGCAGTTCTTC	CASSPVTGTYNEQFF
.	TRBV5-4	.	TRBJ1-1	TGTGCCAGCAGCTTGGCCGAGGAGGAGGCTGAAGCTTTCTTT	CASSLAEEEAEAFF
.	TRBV3-1/TRBV3-2	.	TRBJ1-6	TGTGCCAGCAGCCAAGATCCGTGGGGGCTAAATTCACCCCTCCACTTT	CASSQDPWGLNSPLHF
TRBD1	TRBV10-1	.	TRBJ1-1	TGCGCCAGCAGTGAGCGTGTTGGGACAGGGGTCTATGCTTTCTTT	CASSERVGTGVYAFF
.	TRBV5-1	.	TRBJ2-2	TGCGCCAGCAGCTCGGCGGCCCCCGTAGGGGAGCTGTTTTTT	CASSSAAPVGELFF
.	TRBV5-1	.	TRBJ2-1	TGCGCCAGCAGTAAAGCGCGGAGCTCCTACAATGAGCAGTTCTTC	CASSKARSSYNEQFF
.	TRBV28	.	TRBJ2-3	TGTGCCAGCATCCAGGGTTGGGGCACAGATACGCAGTATTTT	CASIQGWGTDTQYF
TRBD2	TRBV3-1/TRBV3-2	.	TRBJ2-1	TGTGCCAGCAGCCTCAGCGGGAGAAGCAACAATGAGCAGTTCTTC	CASSLSGRSNNEQFF
TRBD1	TRBV4-1	few	TRBJ1-1	TGCGCCAGCAGCCAATTGACAGGGTCAGCTGAAGCTTTCTTT	CASSQLTGSAEAFF
TRBD1	TRBV29-1	.	TRBJ1-2	TGCAGCGACGGGACAGGCTATGGCTACACCTTC	CSDGTGYGYTF
TRBD1	TRBV4-1	.	TRBJ1-4	TGCGCCAGCAGCCAACAGACAGGGATGTACGAAAAACTGTTTTTT	CASSQQTGMYEKLFF
TRBD2	TRBV7-2	once	TRBJ2-3	TGTGCCAGCAGCGTGATAAGCGGGGACACAGATACGCAGTATTTT	CASSVISGDTDTQYF
TRBD1	TRBV19	.	TRBJ1-2	TGTGCCAGTAGTATTTCCGCGGGACAGGGCTATGGCTACACCTTC	CASSISAGQGYGYTF
TRBD1	TRBV7-9	few	TRBJ1-1	TGTGCCAGCAGCGTCACCGGGACAGGGTCTGAAGCTTTCTTT	CASSVTGTGSEAFF
.	TRBV6-5	.	TRBJ1-1	TGTGCCAGCAGCAGACAGCAGAACACTGAAGCTTTCTTT	CASSRQQNTEAFF
TRBD2	TRBV15	.	TRBJ2-4	TGTGCCACCAGCAGAGGGGCTCTACTAGCGGGAAGCCCGTACTTC	CATSRGALLAGSPYF
.	TRBV6-5	.	TRBJ2-5	TGTGCCAGCAACGAGTTGGGCGGAGGGGAGACCCAGTACTTC	CASNELGGGETQYF
TRBD1	TRBV7-6	few	TRBJ2-6	TGTGCCAGCAGCTTGGGACAGAGGACAGGGAGCTCTGGGGCCAACGTCCTGACTTTC	CASSLGQRTGSSGANVLTF
.	TRBV24-1	.	TRBJ1-1	TGTGCCACCAGTGATGGCCATGAAGCTTTCTTT	CATSDGHEAFF
TRBD1	TRBV7-3	.	TRBJ2-7	TGTGCCAGCAGCCCACGGACAGGGGGGAACTACGAGCAGTACTTC	CASSPRTGGNYEQYF
.	TRBV7-8	.	TRBJ2-1	TGTGCCAGCAGCGATACTAACAGGGGAGGCTCCTACAATGAGCAGTTCTTC	CASSDTNRGGSYNEQFF
.	TRBV6-5	.	TRBJ1-2	TGTGCCAGCAGCCTCAGGGGCCAAGGGTATGGCTACACCTTC	CASSLRGQGYGYTF
.	TRBV7-2	.	TRBJ1-2	TGTGCCAGCAGCTTGATCGGGGTAGCTAACTATGGCTACACCTTC	CASSLIGVANYGYTF
.	TRBV28	.	TRBJ2-7	TGTGCCAGCAGTCAATTCGCGGGTACAGCCTACGAGCAGTACTTC	CASSQFAGTAYEQYF
TRBD1	TRBV18	.	TRBJ2-7	TGTGCCAGCTCACCAAATACAGGGGGGTCCTACGAGCAGTACTTC	CASSPNTGGSYEQYF
.	TRBV10-3	.	TRBJ1-1	TGTGCCGCCCGGTACGACACTGAAGCTTTCTTT	CAARYDTEAFF
TRBD2	TRBV10-1	.	TRBJ2-3	TGCGCCAGCAGTGGGACACGGGGGGAGAGATGGAAAGATACGCAGTATTTT	CASSGTRGERWKDTQYF
TRBD2	TRBV4-1	.	TRBJ2-7	TGCGCCAGCAGCCAGAGTGTGACTAGCGGGAGGGATGTGTCCTACGAGCAGTACTTC	CASSQSVTSGRDVSYEQYF
TRBD1	TRBV3-1/TRBV3-2	.	TRBJ1-2	TGTGCCAGCAGCCGACAACAGGGGTTGTATGGCTACACCTTC	CASSRQQGLYGYTF
.	TRBV11-1	.	TRBJ2-1	TGTGCCAGCAGTCGTGGGCTCTCCTACAATGAGCAGTTCTTC	CASSRGLSYNEQFF
TRBD1	TRBV25-1	.	TRBJ2-2	TGTGCCAGCAGTCGGACAGGGACCGGCACCGGGGAGCTGTTTTTT	CASSRTGTGTGELFF
.	TRBV6-4	once	TRBJ2-1	TGTGCCAGCAGCCTTTTTGGCGGCAATGAGCAGTTCTTC	CASSLFGGNEQFF
TRBD1	TRBV12-5	.	TRBJ1-4	TGTGCTAGTGGTCCCGGACAGGGGAGTATTGAAAAACTGTTTTTT	CASGPGQGSIEKLFF
.	TRBV6-6	few	TRBJ1-1	TGTGCCAGCATACCAGGGAACACTGAAGCTTTCTTT	CASIPGNTEAFF
TRBD1	TRBV28	.	TRBJ1-3	TGTGCCAGCAGACCCGGGACAGGGGGTTCTGGAAACACCATATATTTT	CASRPGTGGSGNTIYF
TRBD2	TRBV4-1	few	TRBJ2-5	TGCGCCAGCAGCCAAGGTAGCCAGGGAGGGGAGACCCAGTACTTC	CASSQGSQGGETQYF
.	TRBV4-1	once	TRBJ1-5	TGCGCCAGCAGCCAAGATGGCCAGTATAGCAATCAGCCCCAGCATTTT	CASSQDGQYSNQPQHF
TRBD2	TRBV7-8	.	TRBJ2-3	TGTGCCAGCAGCTCCAGACTAGCGGGGGACCGCACAGATACGCAGTATTTT	CASSSRLAGDRTDTQYF
.	TRBV7-2	.	TRBJ1-2	TGTGCCAGCAGCCTGATGCGGGGGGCCCACTATGGCTACACCTTC	CASSLMRGAHYGYTF
.	TRBV2	.	TRBJ1-6	TGTGCCAGCAGCTCGGGTCCTAATTCACCCCTCCACTTT	CASSSGPNSPLHF
.	TRBV28	.	TRBJ2-1	TGTGCCAGCAGTTTCCAGCTCAGGGGAGATGAGCAGTTCTTC	CASSFQLRGDEQFF
TRBD2	TRBV11-2	.	TRBJ2-3	TGTGCCAGCAGCTTAGTAGCGGGGGTTCGCACAGATACGCAGTATTTT	CASSLVAGVRTDTQYF
TRBD1	TRBV19	once	TRBJ1-1	TGTGCCAGTAGTATTCGGGACAGGGGACACACTGAAGCTTTCTTT	CASSIRDRGHTEAFF
TRBD2	TRBV15	.	TRBJ2-3	TGTGCCACCAGCAGTGGACTAGCGGGAGGAAATACGCAGTATTTT	CATSSGLAGGNTQYF
TRBD1	TRBV3-1/TRBV3-2	.	TRBJ2-7	TGTGCCAGCAGCCAAGAAGGACAGGGGGGACTCGAGCAGTACTTC	CASSQEGQGGLEQYF
.	TRBV18	few	TRBJ2-3	TGTGCCAGCTCACCATCACAGGCCCGCACAGATACGCAGTATTTT	CASSPSQARTDTQYF
TRBD1	TRBV6-5	.	TRBJ2-4	TGTGCCAGCAGTTCTACAGGGGCACTAGCCAAAAACATTCAGTACTTC	CASSSTGALAKNIQYF
.	TRBV19	once	TRBJ1-6	TGTGCCAGTACTAATGACAGATATAATTCACCCCTCCACTTT	CASTNDRYNSPLHF
TRBD2	TRBV7-2	.	TRBJ2-1	TGTGCCAGCAGCTTAGTCGGGACTAGCGTGGGCAATGAGCAGTTCTTC	CASSLVGTSVGNEQFF
.	TRBV7-6	.	TRBJ1-3	TGTGCCAGCAGCTTAGGGCTCAAAGTCTCTGGAAACACCATATATTTT	CASSLGLKVSGNTIYF
TRBD1	TRBV6-1	.	TRBJ1-6	TGTGCCAGCAGTGCTCAGGGGGTTCGTACTTATTCACCCCTCCACTTT	CASSAQGVRTYSPLHF
.	TRBV13	.	TRBJ1-1	TGTGCCAGCAGCTTAGGAGGACAGCCGGAAGCTTTCTTT	CASSLGGQPEAFF
.	TRBV2	.	TRBJ2-5	TGTGCCATCGCTCGGGACTGGCAAGAGACCCAGTACTTC	CAIARDWQETQYF
TRBD1	TRBV27	few	TRBJ2-1	TGTGCCAGCAGTCAGACAGGGGCTAGCTCCTACAATGAGCAGTTCTTC	CASSQTGASSYNEQFF